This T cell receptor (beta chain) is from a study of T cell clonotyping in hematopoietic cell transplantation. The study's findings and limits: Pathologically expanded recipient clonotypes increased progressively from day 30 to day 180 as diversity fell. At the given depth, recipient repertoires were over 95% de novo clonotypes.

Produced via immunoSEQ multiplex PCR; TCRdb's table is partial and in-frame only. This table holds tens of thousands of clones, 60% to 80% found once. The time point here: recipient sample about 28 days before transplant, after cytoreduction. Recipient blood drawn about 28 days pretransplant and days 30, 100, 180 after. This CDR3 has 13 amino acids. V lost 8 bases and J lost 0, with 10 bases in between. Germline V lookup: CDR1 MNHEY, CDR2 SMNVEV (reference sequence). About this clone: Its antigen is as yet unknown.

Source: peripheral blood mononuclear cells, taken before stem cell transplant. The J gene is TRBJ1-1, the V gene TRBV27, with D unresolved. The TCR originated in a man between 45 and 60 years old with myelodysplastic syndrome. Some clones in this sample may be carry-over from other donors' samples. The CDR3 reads CASGTGMNTEAFF. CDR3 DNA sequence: TGTGCCAGCGGTACCGGGATGAACACTGAAGCTTTCTTT.